These 31 T cell receptor beta chains were all obtained from the same sample, sequenced in a study of cytomegalovirus exposure and HLA in healthy donors. Use of 60 Vbeta and 13 Jbeta primers characterized the PCR. Sequenced by immunoSEQ multiplex PCR; TCRdb stores in-frame clones only, minus some. The sample has some 61,000 clones, roughly four fifths seen once. Sample: PBMCs. These TCRs come from a human donor in good health.

This chain connects TRBV7-2 to TRBJ2-5; 10 bases line up with TRBD2. The germline V gene encodes CDR1 SGHTA and CDR2 FQGNSA. This CDR3 contains 17 residues. The ends lost 5 bases at V and 3 bases at J; junction bases unmatched: 12. CDR3 loop: CASSPWPRTSGKETQYF. CDR3 nucleotides: TGTGCCAGCAGCCCCTGGCCCCGGACTAGCGGTAAAGAGACCCAGTACTTC.

The chain links TRBV28 to TRBJ1-6, with D possibly being TRBD1 (5 bases). V was shortened by 5 bases and J by 10 bases, with 15 bases between the two germline ends. Germline assignment: CDR1 MDHEN and CDR2 SYDVKM. The CDR3 sequence is 14 residues long. The CDR3 is CASSRDRGDSPLHF. DNA of the CDR3: TGTGCCAGCAGTCGGGACCGGGGGGACTCACCCCTCCACTTT.

V and J are TRBV18 and TRBJ2-7; possible D gene TRBD1, 5 bases. The germline CDR1 and CDR2 sequences are KGHSH and LQKENI. The V end lost 1 base, the J end lost 5 bases, and 9 bases lay between the germline ends. The CDR3 has 13 amino acids. The CDR3 sequence: CASSPQGIHEQYF. In nucleotides, the CDR3 is TGTGCCAGCTCACCACAGGGGATCCACGAGCAGTACTTC. Full variable domain (remainder filled in from reference TRBV18 and TRBJ2-7): NAGVMQNPRHLVRRRGQEARLRCSPMKGHSHVYWYRQLPEEGLKFMVYLQKENIIDESGMPKERFSAEFPKEGPSILRIQQVVRGDSAAYFCASSPQGIHEQYFGPGTRLTVT.

This clone showed up just a few times. This chain links TRBV7-2 with TRBJ1-6, with D maybe TRBD1 (6 bases). The CDR3 loop spans 16 amino acids. Germline V gene lookup returns CDR1 SGHTA and CDR2 FQGNSA. V lost 4 bases, J lost 7 bases, and 17 bases lay in between. The CDR3 DNA follows: TGTGCCAGCAGCTCTAGTCGGGGGGCCAGAAATTCACCCCTCCACTTT. This gives the protein CASSSSRGARNSPLHF.

The rearrangement uses TRBV18 and TRBJ1-3; D gene ambiguous. Germline V gene sequence: CDR1 KGHSH, CDR2 LQKENI. This CDR3 region has 12 residues. The V end lost 2 bases, the J end lost 4 bases, and 3 bases lay between the germline ends. CDR3 in DNA: TGTGCCAGCTCACCAAGCGGAAACACCATATATTTT. This translates into CASSPSGNTIYF.

This chain connects TRBV6-5 to TRBJ1-2; tentatively, D is TRBD1 (6 bases). CDR1 MNHEY and CDR2 SVGAGI come from the germline V gene. Trimming shortened V by 6 bases and J by 8 bases, and 19 bases separated the two germline ends. CDR3 length: 14 residues. The CDR3 coding sequence is TGTGCCAGCAGCCCCGTCCGGGGGGCGGGGGGCTACACCTTC. As protein: CASSPVRGAGGYTF.

The V gene is TRBV5-1, the J gene TRBJ2-1, with D possibly being TRBD1 (6 bases). Trimming removed 1 base from V and 4 bases from J, with 12 bases in between. Per the germline V gene, CDR1 is SGHRS and CDR2 is YFSETQ. The CDR3 is 15 amino acids. CDR3 nucleotide sequence: TGCGCCAGCAGCTTGTTCGGGACACCGTACAATGAGCAGTTCTTC. It translates to CASSLFGTPYNEQFF. The full variable domain, in which reference TRBV5-1 and TRBJ2-1 provide the parts outside the CDR3, is KAGVTQTPRYLIKTRGQQVTLSCSPISGHRSVSWYQQTPGQGLQFLFEYFSETQRNKGNFPGRFSGRQFSNSRSEMNVSTLELGDSALYLCASSLFGTPYNEQFFGPGTRLTVL.

V is TRBV7-2 and J is TRBJ2-6, with D perhaps matching TRBD1 (5 bases). There are 16 residues in the CDR3. Trimming pared 1 base from V and 4 bases from J, leaving 11 bases between. Germline CDR1 is SGHTA and CDR2 is FQGNSA. This CDR3 reads CASSLVRVSGANVLTF. CDR3 nucleotide sequence: TGTGCCAGCAGCTTAGTCAGGGTGTCGGGGGCCAACGTCCTGACTTTC. Full variable domain (outside the CDR3, taken from reference TRBV7-2 and TRBJ2-6): GAGVSQSPSNKVTEKGKDVELRCDPISGHTALYWYRQSLGQGLEFLIYFQGNSAPDKSGLPSDRFSAERTGGSVSTLTIQRTQQEDSAVYLCASSLVRVSGANVLTFGAGSRLTVL.

This chain links TRBV28 with TRBJ2-5, with D possibly TRBD1 on 5 matching bases. Between the trimmed V and J ends, which lost 3 bases and 0 bases, there was a span of 23 bases. The CDR3 spans 19 residues. CDR1 and CDR2 from the germline V gene are MDHEN and SYDVKM. This chain's CDR3 is CASSFPPWRDRLYQETQYF. CDR3 nucleotides: TGTGCCAGCAGTTTCCCTCCCTGGCGAGACAGATTGTACCAAGAGACCCAGTACTTC.

V and J are TRBV27 and TRBJ2-3; TRBD2 aligns across 7 bases. Per germline, CDR1 MNHEY and CDR2 SMNVEV (reference sequence). The CDR3 spans 13 residues. Losses at the gene ends were 7 bases for V and 3 bases for J; bases not matched to a gene: 4. The CDR3 is CASNSLATDTQYF. In DNA, the CDR3 is TGTGCCAGCAACTCACTAGCGACAGATACGCAGTATTTT.

This clone was seen a few times. This chain joins TRBV7-2 and TRBJ1-3; D is unclear. V was shortened by 2 bases and J by 0 bases, with 8 bases between the two germline ends. Germline CDR1 and CDR2: SGHTA and FQGNSA. The CDR3 loop spans 15 amino acids. The CDR3 DNA reads as TGTGCCAGCAGCTTACAATTCGGCTCTGGAAACACCATATATTTT. It yields the protein CASSLQFGSGNTIYF. The full variable domain, completed using reference TRBV7-2 and TRBJ1-3, is GAGVSQSPSNKVTEKGKDVELRCDPISGHTALYWYRQSLGQGLEFLIYFQGNSAPDKSGLPSDRFSAERTGGSVSTLTIQRTQQEDSAVYLCASSLQFGSGNTIYFGEGSWLTVV.

This chain uses TRBV7-8 with TRBJ1-5, with D perhaps matching TRBD1 (6 bases). Germline CDR1 is SGHVS and CDR2 is FQNEAQ. CDR3 size: 15 residues. V was shortened by 5 bases and J by 5 bases, with 16 bases between the two germline ends. In DNA form, the CDR3 reads TGTGCCAGCAGCCGATCGGGACAACACTATCAGCCCCAGCATTTT. Translation: CASSRSGQHYQPQHF.

The V gene is TRBV7-2, the J gene TRBJ1-4; TRBD1 aligns across 8 bases. The V and J ends lost 6 bases and 6 bases, in that order; junction bases with no gene match: 6. This CDR3 comprises 14 residues. The V gene's germline CDR1 is SGHTA and CDR2 FQGNSA. For the CDR3, the DNA is TGTGCCAGCAGTAAGGACAGGGTCGATGAAAAACTGTTTTTT. It translates to CASSKDRVDEKLFF.

The chain carries TRBV5-4 and TRBJ2-7; 8 bases agree with TRBD2. The CDR3 is 16 residues long. The J segment lost 3 bases and the V segment lost 0 bases, leaving 8 bases of the junction unmatched. CDR1 is SGHNT, CDR2 YYREEE, per germline (reference sequence). CDR3 loop: CASSLAGTAGGYEQYF. DNA of the CDR3: TGTGCCAGCAGCTTGGCTGGGACGGCGGGGGGCTACGAGCAGTACTTC.

In its sample, this clone was seen once. A read error may produce the germline difference seen at one junction end. The rearrangement uses TRBV7-9 and TRBJ1-2; D ambiguous. This CDR3 spans 13 amino acids. CDR1 is SEHNR and CDR2 is FQNEAQ in the germline V gene (reference sequence). The CDR3 coding sequence is TGTGCCAGCAGCTCCCCGGAGGGCTATGGCTACCCCTTC. As protein: CASSSPEGYGYPF. Complete variable domain (other parts from reference TRBV7-9 and TRBJ1-2): DTGVSQNPRHKITKRGQNVTFRCDPISEHNRLYWYRQTLGQGPEFLTYFQNEAQLEKSRLLSDRFSAERPKGSFSTLEIQRTEQGDSAMYLCASSSPEGYGYPFGSGTRLTVV.

The chain joins TRBV6-9 to TRBJ1-1; 7 nucleotides agree with TRBD1. With V trimmed by 6 bases and J by 5 bases, 12 bases remained unmatched. Germline CDR1 MNHGY, CDR2 SVAAGI. This CDR3 is built from 15 residues. CDR3 in amino acids: CASSRDSTGSTEAFF. The CDR3 DNA sequence: TGTGCCAGCAGCAGAGACTCGACAGGGAGTACTGAAGCTTTCTTT.

The rearrangement joins TRBV5-6 to TRBJ2-7, with TRBD2 matching 12 bases. Trimming at V came to 5 bases and at J to 4 bases, leaving 10 bases not matched to a gene. The CDR3 has 16 amino acids. Germline V gene data show CDR1 as SGHDT and CDR2 as YYEEEE. The CDR3, as DNA: TGTGCCAGCAGTGCTGCTCTAGCGGGGGGGCTTTACGAGCAGTACTTC. The encoded protein is CASSAALAGGLYEQYF.

This sequence joins TRBV5-5 and TRBJ1-2; the D is unclear. Germline loops: CDR1 SGHKS, CDR2 YYEKEE (reference sequence). V lost 1 base, J lost 2 bases, and 18 bases lay in between. This CDR3 is built from 17 residues. CDR3 sequence reads: CASSLNPLAGENYGYTF. The CDR3 bases are TGTGCCAGCAGCTTGAACCCCCTGGCCGGAGAAAACTATGGCTACACCTTC.

The V call is TRBV6-1, the J call TRBJ2-2; possible D gene TRBD1, 6 bases. The CDR3 is 15 amino acids. Germline assignment: CDR1 MNHNS and CDR2 SASEGT. V lost 7 bases and J lost 4, with 16 bases in between. CDR3 residues: CASKSEPGATGELFF. The CDR3 bases are TGTGCCAGCAAATCCGAGCCAGGGGCCACCGGGGAGCTGTTTTTT.

This clone was recorded once. V and J are TRBV6-5 and TRBJ2-3; 8 bases match TRBD2. This CDR3 comprises 14 residues. V dropped 9 bases and J dropped 4; count of bases not matched to a gene: 9. Per germline, CDR1 MNHEY and CDR2 SVGAGI. The CDR3 protein is CASTGGGLSDTQYF. CDR3 DNA sequence: TGTGCCAGTACGGGCGGGGGGTTATCAGATACGCAGTATTTT.

This chain uses TRBV5-4 with TRBJ2-7; 7 bases align to TRBD2. V lost 4 bases to trimming and J lost 3 bases; unmatched junction nucleotides: 7. Germline V gene data show CDR1 as SGHNT and CDR2 as YYREEE (reference sequence). This CDR3 is built from 14 residues. The CDR3 nucleotides are TGTGCCAGCAGCGGAGGGGAGGGTGGCTACGAGCAGTACTTC. Protein: CASSGGEGGYEQYF.

The chain links TRBV27 to TRBJ2-7; 7 bases align to TRBD2. The V gene's germline CDR1 is MNHEY and CDR2 SMNVEV (reference sequence). V shed 10 bases, J shed 4 bases, and the junction held 13 bases outside the gene matches. The CDR3 loop spans 14 amino acids. The CDR3, as DNA: TGTGCCATCGATAATCCGGGGGGTAATTACGAGCAGTACTTC. This sequence encodes CAIDNPGGNYEQYF.

The chain links TRBV5-4 to TRBJ1-1; D is perhaps TRBD1 (6 bases). The germline V gene encodes CDR1 SGHNT and CDR2 YYREEE (reference sequence). Between the trimmed V and J ends, which lost 4 bases and 3 bases, there was a span of 19 bases. The CDR3 is 16 residues long. This CDR3 is CASSVPPGGGDTEAFF. As DNA, the CDR3 is TGTGCCAGCAGCGTCCCGCCGGGAGGGGGGGACACTGAAGCTTTCTTT. The full variable domain, rest sourced from reference TRBV5-4 and TRBJ1-1, is ETGVTQSPTHLIKTRGQQVTLRCSSQSGHNTVSWYQQALGQGPQFIFQYYREEENGRGNFPPRFSGLQFPNYSSELNVNALELDDSALYLCASSVPPGGGDTEAFFGQGTRLTVV.

The chain recombines TRBV11-1 with TRBJ1-1; D possibly corresponds to TRBD1 (5 bases). V lost 0 bases and J lost 3, with 11 bases in between. CDR1 and CDR2 from the germline V gene are SGHAT and FQDESV (reference sequence). The length of the CDR3 is 15 residues. CDR3 DNA: TGTGCCAGCAGCTTAGCCCAGGGCCGGCACACTGAAGCTTTCTTT. This encodes CASSLAQGRHTEAFF.

The rearrangement links TRBV7-2 to TRBJ1-2; D might be TRBD1 (5 bases). The CDR3 length is 14 residues. The V and J ends lost 2 bases and 3 bases respectively, with 10 bases between them. CDR1 is SGHTA and CDR2 is FQGNSA in the germline V gene. Here the CDR3 DNA reads TGTGCCAGCAGCTTAAAGGGAGGGGACTATGGCTACACCTTC. Translating gives CASSLKGGDYGYTF.

The chain carries TRBV19 and TRBJ2-5, with a tentative D call TRBD2 (6 bases). The germline gives CDR1 LNHDA, CDR2 SQIVND (reference sequence). The CDR3 extends over 15 amino acids. The V end was cut by 3 bases, the J end by 4 bases, with 15 bases between. This CDR3 is CASSIGGIGIETQYF. The CDR3, as DNA: TGTGCCAGTAGTATCGGGGGAATTGGTATAGAGACCCAGTACTTC.

This sequence joins TRBV5-4 and TRBJ2-1; TRBD2 is a possible D gene (7 bases). Germline V gene lookup returns CDR1 SGHNT and CDR2 YYREEE (reference sequence). Between the trimmed V and J ends, which lost 1 base and 7 bases, there was a span of 9 bases. The CDR3 extends over 13 amino acids. As DNA, the CDR3 is TGTGCCAGCAGCTTGCGGGGGGCTAATGAGCAGTTCTTC. Translation gives CASSLRGANEQFF.

This chain uses TRBV2 with TRBJ1-4; D remains ambiguous. The germline gives CDR1 SNHLY, CDR2 FYNNEI. The CDR3 totals 12 residues. Trimming took off 6 bases at V and 7 bases at J, with 9 bases between the two ends. The CDR3 bases are TGTGCCAGCAGGCTAAATGCTGAAAAACTGTTTTTT. Translation: CASRLNAEKLFF.

The CDR3 DNA sequence: TGTGCCAGCAGTTTTTGGACAGGGGATGGCTACACCTTC. It codes for CASSFWTGDGYTF. The gene calls are TRBV27 and TRBJ1-2, with 9 bases lining up with TRBD1. Germline V gene data show CDR1 as MNHEY and CDR2 as SMNVEV (reference sequence). This CDR3 is 13 amino acids long. Trimming at V came to 3 bases and at J to 6 bases, leaving 2 bases not matched to a gene.

J is TRBJ2-7 and V is TRBV14; TRBD2 agrees at 13 bases. The CDR3 covers 13 residues. The junction had 3 bases not matched to a gene; V was cut back by 9 bases and J by 4 bases. The germline V gene encodes CDR1 SGHDN and CDR2 FVKESK. CDR3 coding DNA: TGTGCCAGTGGACTAGCGGGGGCATACGAGCAGTACTTC. This encodes CASGLAGAYEQYF.

The rearrangement joins TRBV9 to TRBJ2-5, with 12 bases aligning to TRBD2. Losses at the gene ends were 4 bases for V and 2 bases for J; bases not matched to a gene: 3. Per germline, CDR1 SGDLS and CDR2 YYNGEE. The CDR3 sequence is 15 residues long. The CDR3 reads CASSSGLAGQETQYF. CDR3 sequence (DNA): TGTGCCAGCAGCTCCGGACTAGCGGGGCAAGAGACCCAGTACTTC.